One sample yielded the 18 T cell receptor beta chains listed below, sequenced in a study of blood T cell repertoires in COVID-19. TCRdb keeps only in-frame clones here, not all; method: immunoSEQ multiplex PCR. The sample carries under 400,000 clones, about nine tenths recorded once. Sequencing was done on a sample of peripheral blood. The receptors stem from a woman in her twenties or thirties with COVID-19, enrolled during active disease.

Comments on this clone: One end of the junction does not line up with germline, which may come from a read error. V is TRBV12-5 and J is TRBJ1-2; 8 bases are shared with TRBD1. The CDR3 contains 11 residues. In germline, CDR1 is LGHNT, CDR2 FRNRAP. CDR3 in amino acids: CASGWDRPGAF. Here the CDR3 DNA reads TGTGCTAGTGGTTGGGACAGGCCTGGGGCCTTC.

The V call is TRBV6-1, the J call TRBJ2-3, with 14 bases matching TRBD2. Germline-derived CDR1 and CDR2 are MNHNS and SASEGT. This CDR3 has 18 residues. The V and J ends lost 4 bases and 1 base, in that order; junction bases with no gene match: 7. This chain's CDR3 is CASSAGTSGGWGTDTQYF. CDR3 coding DNA: TGTGCCAGCAGTGCCGGGACTAGCGGGGGTTGGGGCACAGATACGCAGTATTTT.

The chain joins TRBV11-3 to TRBJ1-1; D not resolved. The CDR3 covers 15 residues. With 5 bases removed from V and 0 bases from J, the gap between germline ends came to 13 bases. The V gene's germline CDR1 is SGHNT and CDR2 YENEEA. This CDR3 reads CASSPRRNLNTEAFF. CDR3 nucleotides: TGTGCCAGCAGCCCTAGGAGGAACTTGAACACTGAAGCTTTCTTT. The full variable domain, completed using reference TRBV11-3 and TRBJ1-1, is EAGVVQSPRYKIIEKKQPVAFWCNPISGHNTLYWYLQNLGQGPELLIRYENEEAVDDSQLPKDRFSAERLKGVDSTLKIQPAELGDSAVYLCASSPRRNLNTEAFFGQGTRLTVV.

The V and J genes are TRBV3-1 (or the pseudogene TRBV3-2) and TRBJ2-1, with 8 bases matching TRBD2. The CDR3 runs to 17 residues. Germline CDR1 reads LGHDT; CDR2 reads YNNKEL (reference sequence). The junction had 10 bases not matched to a gene; V was cut back by 4 bases and J by 2 bases. In DNA form, the CDR3 reads TGTGCCAGCAGCCCAGACCGCGGGGGGTATCCCTACAATGAGCAGTTCTTC. Its protein product is CASSPDRGGYPYNEQFF.

This chain joins TRBV11-3 and TRBJ2-1; TRBD2 aligns across 11 bases. V shed 5 bases and J 4 bases; nucleotides not matched to a gene: 7. The CDR3 spans 16 residues. Germline V gene data show CDR1 as SGHNT and CDR2 as YENEEA. The CDR3 is CASSTSGLAAYNEQFF. CDR3 bases: TGTGCCAGCAGCACCTCGGGACTAGCGGCTTACAATGAGCAGTTCTTC.

V is TRBV2 and J is TRBJ2-2; 10 positions match TRBD1. There are 16 residues in the CDR3. Trimming took 6 bases from V and 7 from J; bases not matched to a gene: 11. CDR1 is SNHLY and CDR2 is FYNNEI in the germline V gene. The CDR3 region is CASRPGTGDSYGELFF. Here the CDR3 DNA reads TGTGCCAGCAGACCCGGGACAGGGGATTCTTACGGGGAGCTGTTTTTT.

The J gene is TRBJ2-2, the V gene TRBV6-5; 10 bases line up with TRBD1. With 4 bases clipped from V and 5 bases from J, the junction kept 7 bases outside the gene matches. Germline V CDR1 and CDR2: MNHEY, SVGAGI. This CDR3 contains 16 residues. This CDR3 is CASSSKDRGKTGELFF. CDR3 nucleotide sequence: TGTGCCAGCAGTTCAAAGGACAGGGGGAAAACCGGGGAGCTGTTTTTT.

The CDR3 region is CASSLGGGGIQETQYF. CDR3 nucleotide sequence: TGTGCCAGCAGCTTAGGGGGCGGGGGAATCCAAGAGACCCAGTACTTC. The V and J genes are TRBV13 and TRBJ2-5; TRBD2 agrees at 7 bases. The CDR3 loop spans 16 amino acids. Germline-derived CDR1 and CDR2 are PRHDT and FYEKMQ (reference sequence). The J segment lost 1 base and the V segment lost 0 bases, leaving 5 bases of the junction unmatched.

The CDR3 sequence: CASSTPGHLYQETQYF. In DNA, the CDR3 is TGTGCCAGCAGCACTCCGGGACACTTGTACCAAGAGACCCAGTACTTC. V is TRBV7-2 and J is TRBJ2-5; D possibly corresponds to TRBD1 (6 bases). The CDR3 is 16 amino acids. Trimming shortened V by 5 bases and J by 0 bases, and 16 bases separated the two germline ends. The germline V gene has CDR1 SGHTA and CDR2 FQGNSA.

Note on this clone: This sample also contains other DNA sequences that code for the same CDR3. The chain carries TRBV6-5 and TRBJ1-1, with 9 bases lining up with TRBD1. Germline CDR1 and CDR2: MNHEY and SVGAGI. The V gene end was trimmed by 3 bases and the J gene end by 4 bases; junction bases not matched to a gene: 3. The CDR3 spans 14 residues. This CDR3 reads CASSYGTGSTEAFF. The CDR3, as DNA: TGTGCCAGCAGTTATGGGACAGGGTCCACTGAAGCTTTCTTT.

The chain joins TRBV27 to TRBJ1-5; D uncertain. The CDR3 extends over 13 amino acids. V gave up 2 bases and J gave up 5 bases, with 7 bases separating them. Germline lookup yields CDR1 MNHEY and CDR2 SMNVEV (reference sequence). This CDR3 reads CASSLKTHQPQHF. CDR3 DNA sequence: TGTGCCAGCAGTTTAAAGACTCATCAGCCCCAGCATTTT.

The V and J genes are TRBV7-2 and TRBJ1-2, with D perhaps TRBD1 (5 bases). The V end lost 6 bases, the J end lost 4 bases, and 18 bases lay between the germline ends. Germline loops: CDR1 SGHTA, CDR2 FQGNSA. There are 15 residues in the CDR3. The CDR3 DNA sequence: TGTGCCAGCAGTAATCGGTTCGCAGGGCTCTATGGCTACACCTTC. It yields the protein CASSNRFAGLYGYTF.

The J gene is TRBJ2-3, the V gene TRBV13; 13 nucleotides line up with TRBD2. The CDR3 spans 17 residues. The junction had 2 bases not matched to a gene; V was cut back by 2 bases and J by 0 bases. CDR1 PRHDT and CDR2 FYEKMQ come from the germline V gene (reference sequence). In DNA form, the CDR3 reads TGTGCCAGCAGCTTAACTAGCGGGGGGGCTAGCACAGATACGCAGTATTTT. As protein: CASSLTSGGASTDTQYF.

The chain has TRBV20-1 and TRBJ1-5; tentative D call: TRBD1 (5 bases). Trimming pared 3 bases from V and 6 bases from J, leaving 9 bases between. Germline CDR1 DFQATT, CDR2 SNEGSKA (reference sequence). This CDR3 has 12 residues. CDR3 protein: CSASEGSQPQHF. As DNA, the CDR3 is TGCAGTGCTAGTGAGGGGAGTCAGCCCCAGCATTTT.

The chain links TRBV4-1 to TRBJ1-1, with a possible D match to TRBD1 (6 bases). CDR3 size: 14 residues. V shed 3 bases and J shed 2 bases, with 10 bases lying between them. CDR1 and CDR2 (germline): MGHRA, YSYEKL. CDR3 DNA: TGCGCCAGCAGCCAGGGGGACAACAACACTGAAGCTTTCTTT. Translated, it gives CASSQGDNNTEAFF.

This rearrangement joins TRBV27 to TRBJ1-2; tentatively, D is TRBD1 (6 bases). CDR1 and CDR2 from the germline V gene are MNHEY and SMNVEV (reference sequence). CDR3 length: 16 residues. V shed 4 bases and J shed 1 base, with 16 bases lying between them. As DNA, the CDR3 is TGTGCCAGCAGTTCGATGGACGAACAGGGTAACTATGGCTACACCTTC. Translating gives CASSSMDEQGNYGYTF.

This clone is a singleton in its sample. The chain links TRBV20-1 to TRBJ2-7, with 7 nucleotides matching TRBD1. The J segment lost 3 bases and the V segment lost 3 bases, leaving 11 bases of the junction unmatched. Germline V gene data show CDR1 as DFQATT and CDR2 as SNEGSKA (reference sequence). CDR3 size: 15 residues. The CDR3 sequence: CSASEGRTGYYEQYF. DNA of the CDR3: TGCAGTGCTAGTGAGGGGCGGACAGGTTACTACGAGCAGTACTTC.

J is TRBJ2-7 and V is TRBV10-3, with 8 bases lining up with TRBD1. The ends lost 4 bases at V and 7 bases at J; junction bases unmatched: 3. This CDR3 is built from 12 residues. Germline loops: CDR1 ENHRY, CDR2 SYGVKD. CDR3 sequence reads: CAISVRGREQYF. The CDR3 DNA reads as TGTGCCATCAGTGTCAGGGGGCGGGAGCAGTACTTC.